The clone carrying this TCR beta chain was recorded a few times. This entry belongs to a study of T-cell memory formation after mild COVID-19. On the study more broadly: Clustering of TCRs was largely donor specific.

TCRdb redid the calling of the 5' RACE reads with MiXCR, one entry per CDR3 protein. The table lists around 150,000 distinct CDR3 sequences, about a third of them singletons. The CDR3 is 16 residues long. The germline CDR1 and CDR2 sequences are MNHEY and SMNVEV (reference sequence). With 3 bases removed from V and 6 bases from J, the gap between germline ends came to 19 bases. The source material was PBMCs or a T cell subset sorted from them (not recorded which). The chain carries TRBV27 and TRBJ2-3; D perhaps matches TRBD1 (5 bases). This receptor was taken from an adult woman who had mild COVID-19 (a few samples of this study predate the infection). Cell type and time point are not known. The CDR3 bases are TGTGCCAGCAGTTTTCCCGGACACGGGCGATATGATACGCAGTATTTT. Translating gives CASSFPGHGRYDTQYF.